The next 3 T cell receptor beta chains were all read from a single sample in a study of tumor and adjacent non-tumor tissue in lung cancer. No cell sorting was done before RNA was extracted from the tissue. More than 3 cm separated this lung sample from the edge of the tumor. TCRbeta libraries were built with three rounds of nested PCR, modified from ARM-PCR. TCRdb re-derived calls from the multiplex PCR reads in MiXCR, one entry per CDR3 protein. The profile shows tens of thousands of distinct CDR3 sequences, nearly 70% of them singletons. Sequenced: distant non-tumor lung tissue. Source of these receptors: a woman between 50 and 59 years old with non-small cell lung cancer.

This clonotype was seen a handful of times. It is likely a read error, because the conserved phenylalanine at the end of the CDR3 is missing. The rearrangement joins TRBV11-2 to TRBJ2-5, with D uncertain. Per germline, CDR1 SGHAT and CDR2 FQNNGV. The length of the CDR3 is 13 residues. Here the CDR3 reads CASSLDRQETQYL. In DNA form, the CDR3 reads TGTGCCAGCAGTTTAGATCGTCAAGAGACCCAGTACCTC.

With regard to this clonotype: The junction differs from germline at one of its ends, possibly a read error. The chain links TRBV6-4 to TRBJ2-7, with 12 bases identical to TRBD2. This CDR3 is 15 amino acids long. Germline assignment: CDR1 MRHNA and CDR2 SNTAGT. The CDR3 sequence: CASSPELAGGYEQYF. CDR3 sequence (DNA): TGTGCCAGCAGTCCCGAACTAGCGGGGGGCTACGAGCAGTATTTC.

This clonotype was observed many times. The chain recombines TRBV6-1 with TRBJ2-5; no clear D gene. This CDR3 is 14 amino acids long. V lost 4 bases, J lost 7 bases, and 16 bases lay in between. Germline CDR1 reads MNHNS; CDR2 reads SASEGT. Here the CDR3 reads CASSVDTGSGTQYF. CDR3 nucleotide sequence: TGTGCCAGCAGTGTCGACACTGGTAGTGGGACCCAGTACTTC.